This T cell receptor beta chain was identified during a study of T cells after yellow fever vaccination. In the study overall: With SMART-Seq v4 Ultra Low Input, the fractions containing low cell numbers were prepared.

Trimming took 1 base from V and 2 from J, leaving 12 bases between them. CDR1 is LGHNA and CDR2 is YSLEER in the germline V gene. The CDR3 loop spans 15 amino acids. This clonotype was found a few times. TCRdb reanalysed the 5' RACE reads using MiXCR and keeps one entry per CDR3 protein. The table lists under 100,000 distinct CDR3 sequences, 4.5% to 6% of them singletons. Sequenced material: CD8+ T cells sorted from PBMCs, taken 10 days after the yellow fever booster vaccination. This clonotype originated in a man between 18 and 29 years old who received the YFV17D yellow fever vaccine. V usage is TRBV4-3 and J usage is TRBJ2-7, with D perhaps matching TRBD1 (6 bases). DNA for the CDR3: TGCGCCAGCAGCCAAGTGCAGGGGCCGACCTACGAGCAGTACTTC. It specifies CASSQVQGPTYEQYF.